The text below deals with one TCR beta chain. What it binds is not known. The time point was: after neoadjuvant nivolumab, at surgical resection. Patients had newly diagnosed, untreated stage II-IVA oral cavity squamous cell carcinoma. The data originate from a study of neoadjuvant anti-PD-1 for oral cavity cancer. Findings and caveats of the study: Non-responders to neoadjuvant nivolumab had significantly more clonal PBMC T cells than responders. Each response group had just a few patients in TCR analyses.

CDR1 and CDR2 (germline): LNHNV, YYDKDF (reference sequence). This CDR3 region has 15 residues. The V end was cut by 1 base, the J end by 4 bases, with 13 bases between. Six replicates per PBMC sample, mostly from roughly 500 ng of genomic DNA. Clones were sequenced by immunoSEQ multiplex PCR, and TCRdb holds only the in-frame ones, with some missing. The data show 30,000 or so clones, approximately 80% seen once. This clonotype was sampled from a person aged 40-85 years with oral cavity squamous cell carcinoma. The specimen was PBMCs, collected after nivolumab (anti-PD-1) treatment. The gene calls are TRBV15 and TRBJ2-5; D may match TRBD1 or TRBD2 (5 bases each). The CDR3 region has the DNA TGTGCCACCAGCAGAGCCCGGGGCAGGTTAGAGACCCAGTACTTC. Its protein is CATSRARGRLETQYF.